The rows below give T cell receptor beta chains drawn from one sample of a study of blood T cells in healthy people across ages. TCRdb itself ran the 5' RACE reads through MiXCR, one entry per CDR3 protein. This repertoire shows over a million distinct CDR3 sequences, about 40% found once; its top ten account for roughly 8.2%. Sequencing used blood. The origin of the receptors is a woman between 18 and 29 years old in good health. Both conserved end residues are part of each CDR3. The D gene is left open where the match is weak. For some rows the clone size is stated as once, few or many, or as a class when expanded; others skip it.

v_gene	j_gene	d_gene	abundance	CDR3aa
TRBV9	TRBJ2-5	NA	few	CASSVTPPETQYF
TRBV25-1	TRBJ2-5	TRBD2	NA	CASSVSRLADYQETQYF
TRBV29-1	TRBJ2-7	NA	NA	CSVGTGRANEQYF
TRBV30	TRBJ1-1	NA	NA	CAWSGRLGTEAFF
TRBV3-1	TRBJ2-3	TRBD2	once	CASSQRSGSPTDTQYF
TRBV20-1	TRBJ2-3	TRBD2	NA	CSASASGGDTQYF
TRBV10-3	TRBJ1-2	NA	many	CAISETAKGYTF
TRBV6-1	TRBJ1-5	TRBD1	NA	CASSAQTGESNQPQHF
TRBV12-3/TRBV12-4	TRBJ1-2	TRBD1	NA	CASSQRQGANYGYTF
TRBV27	TRBJ2-2	NA	NA	CASSFVGNTGELFF
TRBV12-5	TRBJ1-1	NA	NA	CASGLVLSGEGATEAFF
TRBV28	TRBJ2-7	NA	few	CATQDITYEQYF
TRBV7-2	TRBJ2-1	NA	few	CASSLDAHNEQFF
TRBV12-3/TRBV12-4	TRBJ1-2	TRBD1	many	CASSDRENGYTF
TRBV6-4	TRBJ1-6	TRBD1	NA	CAGRQGALSSYNSPLHF
TRBV6-1	TRBJ2-5	NA	few	CASRFQETQYF